This T cell receptor beta chain was documented in a study of blood T cell repertoires in COVID-19. Generated by immunoSEQ multiplex PCR, the TCRdb table keeps only in-frame clones and is missing some. This table holds about 170,000 clones, about 86% found once. After removal of 1 base from V and 3 bases from J, the junction contained 11 bases not matched to a gene. Germline V lookup: CDR1 SGHRS, CDR2 YFSETQ. The CDR3 consists of 17 residues. This sequence originates from a man between 18 and 29 years old with active or convalescent COVID-19. The sequencing sample was made of peripheral blood. This chain joins TRBV5-1 and TRBJ2-5, with 8 bases that match TRBD1. The CDR3 sequence: CASSLYTGGILEETQYF. CDR3 in DNA: TGCGCCAGCAGCTTGTATACAGGGGGAATTTTAGAAGAGACCCAGTACTTC.